The 25 T cell receptor beta chains reported below all come from one sample, sequenced in a study of OX40 agonist ivuxolimab in advanced cancers. Clones were read by immunoSEQ multiplex PCR, and TCRdb kept only the in-frame ones, dropping some. This sample has 95,000 to 100,000 clones, with roughly 87% found just once. Sequencing used CD4+ or CD8+ T cells sorted from blood, obtained in a trial of the OX40 agonist ivuxolimab. The receptors here all came from an adult with an advanced solid tumor such as melanoma, head and neck, liver or kidney cancer.

This chain uses TRBV4-1 with TRBJ1-3, with no clear D. There are 13 residues in the CDR3. In germline, CDR1 is MGHRA, CDR2 YSYEKL. Trimming removed 1 base at V and 7 bases at J, with 8 bases between. The CDR3 protein is CASSQGLGNTIYF. The CDR3 DNA reads as TGCGCCAGCAGCCAAGGGCTGGGGAACACCATATATTTT.

V is TRBV2 and J is TRBJ2-2; 8 bases match TRBD2. V shed 4 bases, J shed 7 bases, and the junction held 8 bases outside the gene matches. CDR3 length equals 15 residues. From germline, CDR1 is SNHLY and CDR2 FYNNEI. CDR3 residues: CASSGPGGPFGELFF. CDR3 in DNA: TGTGCCAGCAGTGGGCCGGGAGGGCCATTCGGGGAGCTGTTTTTT.

The rearrangement joins TRBV6-6 to TRBJ1-2; maybe TRBD1 (5 bases). The CDR3 is 14 amino acids. Trimming took off 5 bases at V and 0 bases at J, with 10 bases between the two ends. The V gene's germline CDR1 is MNHNY and CDR2 SVGAGI (reference sequence). In DNA form, the CDR3 reads TGTGCCAGCAGTCTGACGGGGCCTAACTATGGCTACACCTTC. Translation gives CASSLTGPNYGYTF.

The chain couples TRBV19 to TRBJ2-7; 10 bases match TRBD2. Germline lookup yields CDR1 LNHDA and CDR2 SQIVND (reference sequence). Unmatched junction bases numbered 12, after V lost 5 bases and J lost 5 bases. The CDR3 runs to 16 residues. The CDR3 sequence: CASSVGGASGSDEQYF. CDR3 DNA sequence: TGTGCCAGTAGTGTGGGGGGGGCTAGCGGGAGCGACGAGCAGTACTTC.

This clone came up once. Germline is not matched at one junction end, which may reflect a read error. The chain links TRBV6-5 to TRBJ2-2; a weak D match, TRBD1 (6 bases). Looked up from germline, CDR1 is MNHEY and CDR2 is SVGAGI. The CDR3 extends over 10 amino acids. The CDR3 sequence is CASSTRGAVF. CDR3 sequence (DNA): TGTGCCAGCAGTACCAGGGGAGCTGTTTTT.

The chain joins TRBV28 to TRBJ1-1; TRBD1 matches at 9 bases. Germline assignment: CDR1 MDHEN and CDR2 SYDVKM. Trimming took 7 bases from V and 4 from J; bases not matched to a gene: 13. The CDR3 sequence is 16 residues long. DNA for the CDR3: TGTGCCAGCACCGATACAGGGGGCGGCTTGAGCACTGAAGCTTTCTTT. Encoded protein: CASTDTGGGLSTEAFF.

The V call is TRBV5-1, the J call TRBJ2-2; 7 bases line up with TRBD2. The CDR3 runs 15 residues. CDR1 and CDR2 from the germline V gene are SGHRS and YFSETQ. The J segment lost 11 bases and the V segment lost 1 base, leaving 11 bases of the junction unmatched. The CDR3 bases are TGCGCCAGCAGCTTGAGCGCGGGGGAGGTAATTGAGCTGTTTTTT. Translating gives CASSLSAGEVIELFF.

The chain joins TRBV7-9 to TRBJ2-7, with D tentatively TRBD1 (6 bases). Germline V gives CDR1 SEHNR, CDR2 FQNEAQ (reference sequence). There are 14 residues in the CDR3. Trimming left V 5 bases short and J 2 bases short, with 13 bases between. The CDR3 DNA is TGTGCCAGCAGCCCCGGGACATATCCCTACGAGCAGTACTTC. This sequence encodes CASSPGTYPYEQYF.

The chain is built from TRBV7-2 and TRBJ2-7, with 9 bases lining up with TRBD2. Germline V gene lookup returns CDR1 SGHTA and CDR2 FQGNSA. This CDR3 has 15 amino acids. With V trimmed by 7 bases and J by 5 bases, 12 bases remained unmatched. This chain's CDR3 is CASTPGASGIHEQYF. CDR3 in DNA: TGTGCCAGCACTCCTGGGGCTAGCGGGATTCACGAGCAGTACTTC.

The V gene is TRBV4-3, the J gene TRBJ1-3; D gene unclear. The CDR3 is 13 amino acids. CDR1 and CDR2 from the germline V gene are LGHNA and YSLEER. V lost 1 base, J lost 0 bases, and 1 base lay in between. The CDR3 nucleotides are TGCGCCAGCAGCCAAGGCTCTGGAAACACCATATATTTT. Residues: CASSQGSGNTIYF.

The V and J genes are TRBV28 and TRBJ1-3; no clear D gene. CDR1 MDHEN and CDR2 SYDVKM come from the germline V gene. The V end was cut by 6 bases, the J end by 8 bases, with 8 bases between. The CDR3 is 11 amino acids. CDR3 DNA: TGTGCCAGCAGGGGCGTGGACACCATATATTTT. Amino acid sequence: CASRGVDTIYF.

The chain recombines TRBV9 with TRBJ1-5, with a weak D call TRBD1 (5 bases). This CDR3 has 15 amino acids. Trimming shortened V by 0 bases and J by 3 bases, and 10 bases separated the two germline ends. Per germline, CDR1 SGDLS and CDR2 YYNGEE. Written as DNA, the CDR3 is TGTGCCAGCAGCGTAGATCAGGGTTACAATCAGCCCCAGCATTTT. This codes for CASSVDQGYNQPQHF.

This clone showed up just once. The CDR3 nucleotides are TGTGCCAGCAGCCGCCAACTAGCGGGAGGGGGCACAGATACGCAGTATTTT. This translates into CASSRQLAGGGTDTQYF. The V call is TRBV7-3, the J call TRBJ2-3; TRBD2 matches 13 bases. CDR3 length: 17 residues. V lost 5 bases, J lost 1 base, and 6 bases stayed unmatched. Germline lookup yields CDR1 SGHTA and CDR2 FQGTGA.

The J gene is TRBJ2-3, the V gene TRBV7-2; TRBD2 matches 8 bases. Germline CDR1 and CDR2: SGHTA and FQGNSA. The CDR3 length is 17 residues. After removal of 2 bases from V and 6 bases from J, the junction contained 13 bases not matched to a gene. This CDR3 is CASSLNPSAGGADTQYF. The CDR3 nucleotides read TGTGCCAGCAGCTTAAACCCTTCTGCGGGAGGTGCGGATACGCAGTATTTT.

The chain is built from TRBV9 and TRBJ2-7; D is possibly TRBD2 (7 bases). Germline CDR1 SGDLS, CDR2 YYNGEE. With 7 bases removed from V and 6 bases from J, the gap between germline ends came to 17 bases. This CDR3 contains 13 residues. The CDR3, as DNA: TGTGCCAGCGCCGCTGGCGGGGGCTTCGAGCAGTACTTC. Protein product: CASAAGGGFEQYF.

The chain has TRBV6-1 and TRBJ2-1; D may be TRBD2 (6 bases). The CDR3 covers 16 residues. Germline CDR1 MNHNS, CDR2 SASEGT. The V gene lost 0 bases and the J gene lost 1 base, with 10 bases spanning the gap. CDR3 bases: TGTGCCAGCAGTGAAGCTGGCCTAGCGTCCTACAATGAGCAGTTCTTC. It encodes CASSEAGLASYNEQFF.

V usage is TRBV5-1 and J usage is TRBJ2-2; D call uncertain. Germline CDR1 is SGHRS and CDR2 is YFSETQ. CDR3 size: 13 residues. Trimming removed 4 bases at V and 0 bases at J, with 4 bases between. DNA of the CDR3: TGCGCCAGCAGCAGTACGAACACCGGGGAGCTGTTTTTT. Its translation is CASSSTNTGELFF.

The chain is built from TRBV18 and TRBJ2-3, with a weak D call TRBD2 (6 bases). V was pared by 5 bases and J by 3 bases, with 15 bases between. Germline V CDR1 and CDR2: KGHSH, LQKENI. The CDR3 runs to 15 residues. The CDR3, as DNA: TGTGCCAGCTCATCAGGAGGGCCTGGTACAGATACGCAGTATTTT. As protein: CASSSGGPGTDTQYF.

The gene calls are TRBV10-2 and TRBJ1-2, with D perhaps matching TRBD1 (5 bases). CDR1 WSHSY and CDR2 SAAADI come from the germline V gene. The length of the CDR3 is 12 residues. V dropped 8 bases and J dropped 4 bases, with 11 bases sitting between them. CDR3 in amino acids: CASGERGYGYTF. In DNA form, the CDR3 reads TGCGCCAGCGGGGAGAGGGGCTATGGCTACACCTTC.

V gene TRBV7-9 combines with J gene TRBJ2-4; no definite D call. Trimming stripped 4 bases from V and 2 bases from J, with 0 bases between. Germline-derived CDR1 and CDR2 are SEHNR and FQNEAQ (reference sequence). This CDR3 has 11 amino acids. CDR3 DNA sequence: TGTGCCAGCAGCTCCAAAAACATTCAGTACTTC. Amino acids: CASSSKNIQYF.

The sample holds one count of this clone. The rearrangement links TRBV10-3 to TRBJ1-5; tentative D call: TRBD1 (5 bases). The CDR3 has 15 amino acids. Per the germline V gene, CDR1 is ENHRY and CDR2 is SYGVKD. Trimming removed 3 bases at V and 1 base at J, with 10 bases between. CDR3 DNA: TGTGCCATCAGTGACGCCAGGACAAGCAATCAGCCCCAGCATTTT. This codes for CAISDARTSNQPQHF.

CDR3 nucleotide sequence: TGTGCCAGCAAACACCCGAGGATGGATGAAAAACTGTTTTTT. Translation: CASKHPRMDEKLFF. The V and J genes are TRBV6-1 and TRBJ1-4, with D unclear. Trimming shortened V by 7 bases and J by 6 bases, and 15 bases separated the two germline ends. Germline lookup yields CDR1 MNHNS and CDR2 SASEGT. The CDR3 consists of 14 residues.

This clone has a single count. The V call is TRBV14, the J call TRBJ2-5, with 8 bases aligning to TRBD2. The J call may not be correct, given that the DNA end is closer to TRBJ2-7. From germline, CDR1 is SGHDN and CDR2 FVKESK. The CDR3 has 17 residues. The CDR3 coding sequence is TGTGCCAGCAGCCGCTTACCGGGACTAGGGTCCTCCTACGAGCAGTACTTC. Amino acids: CASSRLPGLGSSYEQYF.

This sequence joins TRBV7-2 and TRBJ1-2; a weak D match, TRBD1 (5 bases). Trimming stripped 5 bases from V and 8 bases from J, with 15 bases between. The CDR3 sequence is 13 residues long. CDR1 is SGHTA and CDR2 is FQGNSA in the germline V gene. CDR3 protein: CASSPQGRRGYTF. The CDR3 bases are TGTGCCAGCAGCCCGCAGGGTAGAAGGGGCTACACCTTC.

This rearrangement joins TRBV14 to TRBJ2-6, with 12 bases matching TRBD1. After removal of 5 bases from V and 11 bases from J, the junction contained 7 bases not matched to a gene. The CDR3 has 15 residues. The germline gives CDR1 SGHDN, CDR2 FVKESK. In DNA, the CDR3 is TGTGCCAGCAGCGGAGTGGGGACAGGGGGCGACGTCCTGACTTTC. Translating it yields CASSGVGTGGDVLTF.